The rows below give T cell receptor beta chains drawn from one sample of a study of blood T cell repertoires in COVID-19. Libraries were prepared by immunoSEQ multiplex PCR; TCRdb keeps only in-frame clonotypes and omits some of them. The profile shows under 250,000 clones, about 82% of them singletons. Sequences were obtained from peripheral blood. These receptors were obtained from an elderly woman with COVID-19, enrolled during active disease. Each CDR3 is given with its conserved first and last residue. The D gene is left open where the match is weak. The size of a clone is reported for some rows only, either as once, few or many, or as a class for expanded clones.

cdr3_aa: CASSPTGRGYNSPLHF; cdr3_nt: TGTGCCAGCAGCCCTACGGGCAGGGGTTATAATTCACCCCTCCACTTT; v_call: TRBV9; clone_size: once; d_call: .; j_call: TRBJ1-6
cdr3_aa: CASREGTSGGRGADTQYF; cdr3_nt: TGTGCCAGCAGGGAGGGGACTAGCGGGGGACGGGGGGCAGATACGCAGTATTTT; v_call: TRBV5-4; clone_size: .; d_call: TRBD2; j_call: TRBJ2-3
cdr3_aa: CASSFGSGGSYEQYF; cdr3_nt: TGTGCCAGCAGTTTTGGGTCTGGAGGGTCCTACGAGCAGTACTTC; v_call: TRBV28; clone_size: .; d_call: .; j_call: TRBJ2-7
cdr3_aa: CASSQTSGGATDTQYF; cdr3_nt: TGTGCCAGCAGCCAAACTAGCGGGGGGGCCACAGATACGCAGTATTTT; v_call: TRBV4-2; clone_size: .; d_call: TRBD2; j_call: TRBJ2-3
cdr3_aa: CASELSHLYNEQFF; cdr3_nt: TGTGCCAGCGAGCTTAGTCACCTCTACAATGAGCAGTTCTTC; v_call: TRBV7-9; clone_size: once; d_call: .; j_call: TRBJ2-1
cdr3_aa: CASSYHGTEYQPQHF; cdr3_nt: TGTGCCAGCAGTTACCACGGGACAGAATATCAGCCCCAGCATTTT; v_call: TRBV6-2/TRBV6-3; clone_size: once; d_call: TRBD1; j_call: TRBJ1-5
cdr3_aa: CASSYSKGAGNQPQHF; cdr3_nt: TGTGCCAGCAGTTACTCGAAGGGTGCGGGTAATCAGCCCCAGCATTTT; v_call: TRBV6-2/TRBV6-3; clone_size: .; d_call: .; j_call: TRBJ1-5
cdr3_aa: CSVSSGGPYEQYF; cdr3_nt: TGCAGCGTGTCTAGCGGGGGACCCTACGAGCAGTACTTC; v_call: TRBV29-1; clone_size: .; d_call: TRBD2; j_call: TRBJ2-7
cdr3_aa: CASSPRTGGAAFF; cdr3_nt: TGTGCCAGCAGCCCTAGGACAGGGGGGGCCGCTTTCTTT; v_call: TRBV3-1/TRBV3-2; clone_size: once; d_call: TRBD1; j_call: TRBJ1-1
cdr3_aa: CASNSEGSVNQPQHF; cdr3_nt: TGTGCCAGCAACTCCGAGGGTTCCGTGAATCAGCCCCAGCATTTT; v_call: TRBV19; clone_size: once; d_call: .; j_call: TRBJ1-5
cdr3_aa: CASSLAPVTGTQYF; cdr3_nt: TGTGCCAGCAGCTTAGCTCCCGTGACGGGGACCCAGTACTTC; v_call: TRBV7-9; clone_size: .; d_call: .; j_call: TRBJ2-5
cdr3_aa: CASSVDGGTARPTDTQYF; cdr3_nt: TGTGCCAGCAGCGTAGACGGGGGGACCGCCAGGCCCACAGATACGCAGTATTTT; v_call: TRBV9; clone_size: .; d_call: TRBD2; j_call: TRBJ2-3
cdr3_aa: CASSLRSGGFTEAFF; cdr3_nt: TGCGCCAGCAGCTTGCGATCGGGGGGTTTCACTGAAGCTTTCTTT; v_call: TRBV5-1; clone_size: .; d_call: .; j_call: TRBJ1-1
cdr3_aa: CASSLASTGNEQFF; cdr3_nt: TGTGCCAGCAGCTTAGCGTCCACGGGCAATGAGCAGTTCTTC; v_call: TRBV11-2; clone_size: .; d_call: .; j_call: TRBJ2-1
cdr3_aa: CASSLDPPSGELFF; cdr3_nt: TGCGCCAGCAGCTTGGATCCTCCCAGCGGGGAGCTGTTTTTT; v_call: TRBV5-1; clone_size: .; d_call: .; j_call: TRBJ2-2
cdr3_aa: CASSPAPSTLYEQYF; cdr3_nt: TGTGCCAGCAGCCCCGCCCCCTCAACTCTCTACGAGCAGTACTTC; v_call: TRBV6-5; clone_size: once; d_call: .; j_call: TRBJ2-7
cdr3_aa: CAWSLYREPYEQYF; cdr3_nt: TGTGCCTGGAGTCTCTACAGGGAGCCCTACGAGCAGTACTTC; v_call: TRBV30; clone_size: .; d_call: .; j_call: TRBJ2-7
cdr3_aa: CASSLGGAVYNEQFF; cdr3_nt: TGCGCCAGCAGCCTCGGGGGGGCCGTGTACAATGAGCAGTTCTTC; v_call: TRBV5-1; clone_size: .; d_call: TRBD2; j_call: TRBJ2-1
cdr3_aa: CASSVLAGGLGEQFF; cdr3_nt: TGTGCCAGCAGCGTTCTAGCGGGGGGGCTCGGTGAGCAGTTCTTC; v_call: TRBV9; clone_size: .; d_call: TRBD2; j_call: TRBJ2-1
cdr3_aa: CASSLDLARTQETQYF; cdr3_nt: TGTGCCAGCAGCTTGGACCTAGCGCGTACACAAGAGACCCAGTACTTC; v_call: TRBV5-4; clone_size: .; d_call: .; j_call: TRBJ2-5
cdr3_aa: CASSLAGDFGYGYTF; cdr3_nt: TGTGCCAGCAGCTTAGCGGGGGACTTCGGGTATGGCTACACCTTC; v_call: TRBV7-8; clone_size: .; d_call: .; j_call: TRBJ1-2
cdr3_aa: CASSSGLSNQPQHF; cdr3_nt: TGTGCCAGCAGCTCGGGACTCAGCAATCAGCCCCAGCATTTT; v_call: TRBV7-2; clone_size: .; d_call: .; j_call: TRBJ1-5
cdr3_aa: CASRAGGLGTDTQYF; cdr3_nt: TGTGCCAGCAGGGCAGGGGGGCTAGGCACAGATACGCAGTATTTT; v_call: TRBV28; clone_size: few; d_call: .; j_call: TRBJ2-3
cdr3_aa: CASRGVNYGYTF; cdr3_nt: TGCGCCAGCCGAGGAGTGAACTATGGCTACACCTTC; v_call: TRBV5-1; clone_size: .; d_call: .; j_call: TRBJ1-2